This T cell receptor (beta chain) was captured by sequencing in a study of PD-1 blockade in classical Hodgkin lymphoma. Study-level results: Before treatment, complete responders showed about the same diversity as newly diagnosed patients. Reported baseline diversity: healthy donors highest, relapsed/refractory patients lowest. Individuals who commenced nivolumab within less than 1 year of ASCT were excluded.

All trial patients relapsed after autologous stem cell transplantation. This clone has a single count. What it binds is unknown. Profiling relied on immunoSEQ multiplex PCR, and the TCRdb table lists in-frame clones only, not all of them. The repertoire holds 20,000 to 30,000 clones, over 65% seen once, with roughly 8% in the top ten. The germline gives CDR1 MNHEY, CDR2 SVGAGI. The ends were cut back, 2 bases at V and 7 bases at J, with 17 bases in the middle. This CDR3 is 15 amino acids long. The rearrangement links TRBV6-5 to TRBJ2-5, with a possible D match to TRBD1 (6 bases). Specimen: peripheral blood mononuclear cells (PBMCs), collected before the second cycle of nivolumab. The receptor was isolated from a human donor with classical Hodgkin lymphoma. CDR3 residues: CASSYRAGAVGTQYF. The CDR3 DNA sequence: TGTGCCAGCAGTTACCGGGCAGGGGCGGTCGGGACCCAGTACTTC.